The clone carrying this T cell receptor (beta chain) was counted many times. Germline V gene data show CDR1 as SGDLS and CDR2 as YYNGEE. This CDR3 region has 10 residues. Trimming pared 6 bases from V and 2 bases from J, leaving 3 bases between. The record originates from a study of low-dose radiotherapy and immunotherapy resistance in tumors. Study overall: Every six weeks patients received intravenous ipilimumab 1 mg/kg, and every two weeks they received intravenous nivolumab 240 mg. A dose of 300 mg of oral aspirin was taken by patients daily for four cycles from cycle 1 day 1. Dosing of intravenous cyclophosphamide at 200 mg/m2 occurred every two weeks and took place one day prior to radiation and immunotherapy.

Time point reported: before trial treatment. The donors' regimen was nivolumab, ipilimumab, aspirin, low-dose cyclophosphamide and low-dose radiotherapy. With TRAV- and TRBV-specific primers, first-strand cDNA was made, covering the alpha and beta chains. TCR amplification involved 20 PCR cycles with a constant-region primer and V-primer adapter. MiXCR was run by TCRdb on the reads, yielding one entry per CDR3 protein. This table has tens of thousands of distinct CDR3 sequences, 8% to 10% appearing once. The source is a male donor with prostate cancer. This chain uses TRBV9 with TRBJ2-7; D gene unclear. Here the sequenced sample was PBMCs, taken before treatment. CDR3 loop: CASNPYEQYF. The CDR3 bases are TGTGCCAGCAATCCCTACGAGCAGTACTTC.